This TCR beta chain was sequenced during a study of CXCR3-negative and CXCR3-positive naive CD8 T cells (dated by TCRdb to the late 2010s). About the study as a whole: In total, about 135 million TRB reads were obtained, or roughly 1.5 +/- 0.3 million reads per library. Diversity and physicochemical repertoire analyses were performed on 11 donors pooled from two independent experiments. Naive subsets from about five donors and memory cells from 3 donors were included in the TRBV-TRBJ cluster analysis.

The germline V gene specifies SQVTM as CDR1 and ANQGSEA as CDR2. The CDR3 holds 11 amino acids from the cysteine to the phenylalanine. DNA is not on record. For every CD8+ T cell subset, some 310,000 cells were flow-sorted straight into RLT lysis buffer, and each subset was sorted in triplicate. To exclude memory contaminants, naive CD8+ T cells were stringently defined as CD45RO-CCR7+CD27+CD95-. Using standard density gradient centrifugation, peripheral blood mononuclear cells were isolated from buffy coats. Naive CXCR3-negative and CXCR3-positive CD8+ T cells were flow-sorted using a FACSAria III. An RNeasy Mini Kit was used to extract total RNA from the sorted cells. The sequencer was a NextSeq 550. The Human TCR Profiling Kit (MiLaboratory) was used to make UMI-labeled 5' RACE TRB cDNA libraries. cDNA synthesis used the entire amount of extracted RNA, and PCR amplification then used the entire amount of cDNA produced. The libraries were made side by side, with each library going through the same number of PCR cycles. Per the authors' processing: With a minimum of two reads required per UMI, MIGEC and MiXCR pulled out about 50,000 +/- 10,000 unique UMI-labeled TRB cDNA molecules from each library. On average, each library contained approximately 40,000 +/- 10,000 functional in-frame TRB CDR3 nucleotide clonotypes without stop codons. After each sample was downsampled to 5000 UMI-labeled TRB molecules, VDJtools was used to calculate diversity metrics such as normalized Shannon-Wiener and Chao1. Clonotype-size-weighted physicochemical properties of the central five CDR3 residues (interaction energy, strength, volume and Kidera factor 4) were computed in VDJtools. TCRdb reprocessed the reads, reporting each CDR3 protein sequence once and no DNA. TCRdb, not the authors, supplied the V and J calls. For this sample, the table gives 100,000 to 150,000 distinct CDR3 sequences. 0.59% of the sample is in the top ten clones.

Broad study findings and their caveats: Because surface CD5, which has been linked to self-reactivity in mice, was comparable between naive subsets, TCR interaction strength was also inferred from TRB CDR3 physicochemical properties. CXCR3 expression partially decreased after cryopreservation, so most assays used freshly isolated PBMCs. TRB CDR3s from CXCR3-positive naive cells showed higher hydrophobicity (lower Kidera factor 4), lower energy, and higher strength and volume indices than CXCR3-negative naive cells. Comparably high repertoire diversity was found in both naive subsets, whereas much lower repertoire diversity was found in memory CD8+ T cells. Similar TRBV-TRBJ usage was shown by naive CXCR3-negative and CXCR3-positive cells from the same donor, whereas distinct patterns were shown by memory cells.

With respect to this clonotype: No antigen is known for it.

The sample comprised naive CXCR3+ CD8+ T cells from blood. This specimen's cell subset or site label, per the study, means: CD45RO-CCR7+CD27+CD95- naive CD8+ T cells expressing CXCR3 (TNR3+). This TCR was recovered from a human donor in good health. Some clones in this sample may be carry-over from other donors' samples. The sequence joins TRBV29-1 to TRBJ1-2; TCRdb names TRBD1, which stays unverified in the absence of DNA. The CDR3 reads CSVRAGNGYTF.